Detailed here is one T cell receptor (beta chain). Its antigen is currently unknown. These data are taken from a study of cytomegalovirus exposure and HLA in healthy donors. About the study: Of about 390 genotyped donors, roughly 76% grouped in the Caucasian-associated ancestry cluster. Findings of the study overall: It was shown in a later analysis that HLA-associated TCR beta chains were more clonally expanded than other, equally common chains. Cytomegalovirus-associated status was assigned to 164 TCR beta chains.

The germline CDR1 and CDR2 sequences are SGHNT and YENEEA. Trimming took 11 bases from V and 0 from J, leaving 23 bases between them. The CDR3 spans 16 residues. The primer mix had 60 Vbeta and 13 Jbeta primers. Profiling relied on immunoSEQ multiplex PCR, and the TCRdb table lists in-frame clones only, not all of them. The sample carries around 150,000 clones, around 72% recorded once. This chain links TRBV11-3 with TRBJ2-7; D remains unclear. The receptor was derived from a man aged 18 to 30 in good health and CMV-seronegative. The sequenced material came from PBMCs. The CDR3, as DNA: TGTGCCGAGCCAACTCTCGCGGCGCTCAGCTCCTACGAGCAGTACTTC. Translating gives CAEPTLAALSSYEQYF.